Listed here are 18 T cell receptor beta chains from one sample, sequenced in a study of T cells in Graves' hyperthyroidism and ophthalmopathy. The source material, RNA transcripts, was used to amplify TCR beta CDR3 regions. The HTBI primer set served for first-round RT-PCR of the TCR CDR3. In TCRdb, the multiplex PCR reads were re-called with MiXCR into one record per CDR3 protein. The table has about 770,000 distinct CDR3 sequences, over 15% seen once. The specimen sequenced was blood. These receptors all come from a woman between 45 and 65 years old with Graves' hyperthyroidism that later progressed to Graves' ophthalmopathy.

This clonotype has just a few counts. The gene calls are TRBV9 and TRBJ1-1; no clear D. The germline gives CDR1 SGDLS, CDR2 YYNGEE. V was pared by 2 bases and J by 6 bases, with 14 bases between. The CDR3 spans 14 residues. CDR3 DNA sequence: TGTGCCAGCAGCGTTGGATCGGGAGTCGCTGAAGCTTTCTTT. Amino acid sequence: CASSVGSGVAEAFF.

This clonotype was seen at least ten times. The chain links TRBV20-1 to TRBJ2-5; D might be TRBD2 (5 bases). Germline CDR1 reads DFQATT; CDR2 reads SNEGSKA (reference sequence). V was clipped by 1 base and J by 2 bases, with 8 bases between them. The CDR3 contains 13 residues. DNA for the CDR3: TGCAGTGCTAGAGCCAGCGGACAAGAGACCCAGTACTTC. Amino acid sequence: CSARASGQETQYF.

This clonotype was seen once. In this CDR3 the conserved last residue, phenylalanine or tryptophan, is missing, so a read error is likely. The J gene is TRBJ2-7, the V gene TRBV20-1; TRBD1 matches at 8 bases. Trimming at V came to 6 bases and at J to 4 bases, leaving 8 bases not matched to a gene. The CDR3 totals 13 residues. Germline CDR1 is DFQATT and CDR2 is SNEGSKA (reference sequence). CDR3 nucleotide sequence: TGCAGTGCGGCACAGGGGGTGGGTTACGAGCAGTACCTC. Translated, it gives CSAAQGVGYEQYL.

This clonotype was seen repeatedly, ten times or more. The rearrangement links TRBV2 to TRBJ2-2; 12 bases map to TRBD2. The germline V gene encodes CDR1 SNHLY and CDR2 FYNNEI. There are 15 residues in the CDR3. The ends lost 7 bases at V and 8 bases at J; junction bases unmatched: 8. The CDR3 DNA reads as TGTGCCAGCATCATGACTAGCGGGGGCGCGGGGGAGCTGTTTTTT. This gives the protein CASIMTSGGAGELFF.

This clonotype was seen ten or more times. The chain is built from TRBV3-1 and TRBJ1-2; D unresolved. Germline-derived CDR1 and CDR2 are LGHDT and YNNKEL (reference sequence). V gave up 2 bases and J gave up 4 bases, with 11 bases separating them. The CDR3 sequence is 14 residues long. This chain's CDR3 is CASSQNGPSYGYTF. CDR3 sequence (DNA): TGTGCCAGCAGCCAAAACGGGCCCTCCTATGGCTACACCTTC.

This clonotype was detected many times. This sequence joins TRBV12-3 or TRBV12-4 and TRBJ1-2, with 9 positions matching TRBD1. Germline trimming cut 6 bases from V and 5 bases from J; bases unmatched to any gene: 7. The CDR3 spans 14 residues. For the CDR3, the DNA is TGTGCCAGCAGACGTTCGGGACAGGGTTATGGCTACACCTTC. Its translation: CASRRSGQGYGYTF.

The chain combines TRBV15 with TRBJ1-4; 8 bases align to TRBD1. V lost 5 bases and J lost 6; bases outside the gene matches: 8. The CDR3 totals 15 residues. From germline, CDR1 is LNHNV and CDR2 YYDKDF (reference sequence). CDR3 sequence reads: CATSEPDRADEKLFF. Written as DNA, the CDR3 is TGTGCCACCAGCGAACCGGACAGGGCTGATGAAAAACTGTTTTTT.

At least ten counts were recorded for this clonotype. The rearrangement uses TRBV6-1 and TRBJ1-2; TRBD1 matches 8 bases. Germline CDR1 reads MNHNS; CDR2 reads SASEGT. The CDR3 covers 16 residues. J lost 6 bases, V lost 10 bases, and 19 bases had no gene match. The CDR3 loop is CATKLRGPEGKDGYTF. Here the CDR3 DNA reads TGTGCCACCAAACTCAGGGGGCCGGAAGGGAAGGATGGCTACACCTTC.

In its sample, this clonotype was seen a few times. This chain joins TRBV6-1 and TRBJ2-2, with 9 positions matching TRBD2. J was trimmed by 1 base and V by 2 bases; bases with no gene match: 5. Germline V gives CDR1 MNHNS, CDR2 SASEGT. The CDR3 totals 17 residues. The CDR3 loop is CASSERSGGQNTGELFF. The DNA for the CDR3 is TGTGCCAGCAGTGAAAGGAGCGGGGGGCAGAACACCGGGGAGCTGTTTTTT.

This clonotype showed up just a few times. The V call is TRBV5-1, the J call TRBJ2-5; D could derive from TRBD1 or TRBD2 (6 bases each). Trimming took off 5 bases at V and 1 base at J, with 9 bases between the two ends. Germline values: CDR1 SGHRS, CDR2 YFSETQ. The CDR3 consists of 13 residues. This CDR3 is CASREGVQETQYF. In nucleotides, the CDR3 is TGCGCCAGCAGGGAGGGGGTCCAAGAGACCCAGTACTTC.

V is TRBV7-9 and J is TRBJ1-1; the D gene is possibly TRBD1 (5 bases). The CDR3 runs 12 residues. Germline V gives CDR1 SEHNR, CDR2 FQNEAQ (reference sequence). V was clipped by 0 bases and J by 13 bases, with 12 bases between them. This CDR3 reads CASSLAGRGGFF. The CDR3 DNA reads TGTGCCAGCAGCTTAGCGGGGCGGGGCGGTTTCTTT.

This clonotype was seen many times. CDR3 amino acids: CASSQSRDRAQSTEAFF. The DNA of the CDR3 is TGTGCCAGCAGTCAATCCCGGGACAGGGCGCAGAGCACTGAAGCTTTCTTT. The rearrangement links TRBV6-1 to TRBJ1-1, with TRBD1 matching 9 bases. With 5 bases clipped from V and 4 bases from J, the junction kept 14 bases outside the gene matches. Looked up from germline, CDR1 is MNHNS and CDR2 is SASEGT. The CDR3 extends over 17 amino acids.

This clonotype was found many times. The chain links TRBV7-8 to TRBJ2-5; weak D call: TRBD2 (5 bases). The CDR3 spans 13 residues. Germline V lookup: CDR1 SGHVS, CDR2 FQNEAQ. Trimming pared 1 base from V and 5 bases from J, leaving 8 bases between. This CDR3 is CASSLGLLETQYF. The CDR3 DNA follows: TGTGCCAGCAGCTTAGGACTATTGGAGACCCAGTACTTC.

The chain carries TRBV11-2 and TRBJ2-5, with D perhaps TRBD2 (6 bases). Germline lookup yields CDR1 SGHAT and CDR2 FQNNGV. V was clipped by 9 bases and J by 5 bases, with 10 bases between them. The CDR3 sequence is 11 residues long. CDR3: CASTDYETQYF. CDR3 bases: TGTGCCAGTACGGACTACGAGACCCAGTACTTC.

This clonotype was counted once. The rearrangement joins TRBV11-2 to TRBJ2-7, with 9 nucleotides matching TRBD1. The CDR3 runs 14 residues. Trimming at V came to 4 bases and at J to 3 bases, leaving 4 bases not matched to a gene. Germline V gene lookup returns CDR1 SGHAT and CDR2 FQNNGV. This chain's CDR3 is CASSSGTGRYEQYF. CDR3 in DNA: TGTGCCAGCAGCTCCGGGACAGGGCGCTACGAGCAGTACTTC.

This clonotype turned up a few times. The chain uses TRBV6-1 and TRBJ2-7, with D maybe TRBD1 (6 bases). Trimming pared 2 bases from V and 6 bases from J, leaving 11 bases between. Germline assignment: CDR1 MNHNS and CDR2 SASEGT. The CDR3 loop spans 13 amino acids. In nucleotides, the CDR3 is TGTGCCAGCAGTGAAAGACGACAGGCCGAGCAGTACTTC. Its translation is CASSERRQAEQYF.

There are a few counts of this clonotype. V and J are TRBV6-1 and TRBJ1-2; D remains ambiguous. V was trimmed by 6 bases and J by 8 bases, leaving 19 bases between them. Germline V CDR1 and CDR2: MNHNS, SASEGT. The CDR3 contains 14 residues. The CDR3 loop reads CASSLSRSSGGYTF. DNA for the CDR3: TGTGCCAGCAGCCTCAGCCGCTCCTCCGGCGGCTACACCTTC.

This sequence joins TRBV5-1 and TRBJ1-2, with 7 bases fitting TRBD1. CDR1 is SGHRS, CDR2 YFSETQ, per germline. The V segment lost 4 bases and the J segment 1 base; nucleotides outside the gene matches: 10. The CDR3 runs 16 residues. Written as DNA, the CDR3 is TGCGCCAGCAGCCCTTCGGGACAGCCACTTAACTATGGCTACACCTTC. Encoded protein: CASSPSGQPLNYGYTF.